Below, 32 T cell receptor beta chains from the same sample are listed, as sequenced in a study of identical twins. MiXCR was run by TCRdb on the 5' RACE reads, yielding one entry per CDR3 protein. The data hold around 550,000 distinct CDR3 sequences, with roughly 15% observed a single time. The data were also submitted as part of a second study, on yellow fever vaccine responses in identical twins.

The sample was CD4+ T cells sorted from blood. These receptors came from a woman between 18 and 29 years old in good health.

V gene TRBV28 combines with J gene TRBJ2-6, with D perhaps matching TRBD1 (5 bases). Trimming shortened V by 3 bases and J by 2 bases, and 11 bases separated the two germline ends. CDR1 and CDR2 (germline): MDHEN, SYDVKM. The length of the CDR3 is 16 residues. CDR3 sequence: CASSFRGATGANVLTF. The CDR3 DNA is TGTGCCAGCAGTTTTCGTGGGGCTACTGGGGCCAACGTCCTGACTTTC.

This clonotype has only a few counts. A much larger clone sits a single nucleotide away, making a read error possible. The rearrangement uses TRBV5-1 and TRBJ2-1; possibly TRBD1 for D (6 bases). CDR1 and CDR2 (germline): SGHRS, YFSETQ. Trimming removed 4 bases from V and 6 bases from J, with 23 bases in between. The CDR3 sequence is 17 residues long. The CDR3 coding sequence is TGCGCCAGCAGCACCTTGGCCGGGGACACCGCCGGCAATGAGCAGTTCTTC. Protein: CASSTLAGDTAGNEQFF.

This chain joins TRBV14 and TRBJ2-1; 8 bases agree with TRBD1. There are 12 residues in the CDR3. The J segment lost 8 bases and the V segment lost 6 bases, leaving 3 bases of the junction unmatched. Germline-derived CDR1 and CDR2 are SGHDN and FVKESK. The DNA for the CDR3 is TGTGCCAGCAGACACAGGGGGGATGAGCAGTTCTTC. Amino acids: CASRHRGDEQFF. The full variable domain, its missing parts supplied by reference TRBV14 and TRBJ2-1, is EAGVTQFPSHSVIEKGQTVTLRCDPISGHDNLYWYRRVMGKEIKFLLHFVKESKQDESGMPNNRFLAERTGGTYSTLKVQPAELEDSGVYFCASRHRGDEQFFGPGTRLTVL.

The chain links TRBV14 to TRBJ2-2; possible D gene TRBD1, 5 bases. Per germline, CDR1 SGHDN and CDR2 FVKESK. V shed 1 base and J shed 5 bases, with 20 bases lying between them. The CDR3 covers 18 residues. The CDR3 reads CASSQGIGKGRNTGELFF. The CDR3 DNA follows: TGTGCCAGCAGCCAAGGGATTGGAAAGGGGCGCAATACCGGGGAGCTGTTTTTT.

This chain joins TRBV20-1 and TRBJ1-2; D not resolved. V was clipped by 0 bases and J by 4 bases, with 6 bases between them. The CDR3 sequence is 12 residues long. Per germline, CDR1 DFQATT and CDR2 SNEGSKA (reference sequence). Here the CDR3 reads CSAREGFYGYTF. Written as DNA, the CDR3 is TGCAGTGCTAGAGAAGGGTTCTATGGCTACACCTTC.

The chain has TRBV6-1 and TRBJ2-5; 9 bases are shared with TRBD1. The germline gives CDR1 MNHNS, CDR2 SASEGT. CDR3 length: 15 residues. Germline trimming cut 7 bases from V and 3 bases from J; bases unmatched to any gene: 9. In DNA form, the CDR3 reads TGTGCCAGCATGGGGACAGGGACTCTCAAAGAGACCCAGTACTTC. This translates into CASMGTGTLKETQYF.

This chain joins TRBV18 and TRBJ2-5, with D tentatively TRBD2 (6 bases). This CDR3 is built from 15 residues. CDR1 KGHSH and CDR2 LQKENI come from the germline V gene. V lost 0 bases and J 3 bases, leaving 11 bases between the germline ends. The CDR3 coding sequence is TGTGCCAGCTCACCACCGCGTAGCGGTAAAGAGACCCAGTACTTC. Translating gives CASSPPRSGKETQYF.

The chain is built from TRBV12-3 or TRBV12-4 and TRBJ2-7; 7 nucleotides match TRBD1. CDR3 length: 15 amino acids. The trim removed 0 bases at V and 7 bases at J, leaving 9 bases unmatched. The CDR3 DNA sequence: TGTGCCAGCAGTTTAGCGGCAGGGGGTGTGCGGGAGCAGTACTTC. It yields the protein CASSLAAGGVREQYF.

V usage is TRBV29-1 and J usage is TRBJ2-1; TRBD2 matches 9 bases. Germline CDR1 and CDR2: SQVTM and ANQGSEA. The V and J ends lost 4 bases and 12 bases, in that order; junction bases with no gene match: 4. The CDR3 is made up of 11 amino acids. As DNA, the CDR3 is TGCAGCGTTGGGGGACTAGCCCGGCAGTTCTTC. It specifies CSVGGLARQFF.

This clonotype has a handful of counts. The chain recombines TRBV29-1 with TRBJ1-1; D is unclear. CDR1 is SQVTM and CDR2 is ANQGSEA in the germline V gene. The CDR3 loop spans 14 amino acids. V gave up 2 bases and J gave up 1 base, with 11 bases separating them. CDR3 DNA sequence: TGCAGCGTTGAACTGGTGACAAGGAACACTGAAGCTTTCTTT. Translating it yields CSVELVTRNTEAFF.

This CDR3 is CASSLGTGRWGEQYF. For the CDR3, the DNA is TGTGCCAGCAGTTTAGGGACAGGGAGATGGGGTGAGCAGTACTTC. The chain is built from TRBV27 and TRBJ2-7; TRBD1 matches 9 bases. Germline CDR1 reads MNHEY; CDR2 reads SMNVEV (reference sequence). The V and J ends lost 2 bases and 7 bases, in that order; junction bases with no gene match: 9. This CDR3 contains 15 residues.

This clonotype turned up a few times. The chain carries TRBV11-3 and TRBJ2-2; possible D gene TRBD1, 5 bases. Germline V gene data show CDR1 as SGHNT and CDR2 as YENEEA. This CDR3 region has 15 residues. Trimming removed 3 bases at V and 0 bases at J, with 8 bases between. This CDR3 reads CASSFSTANTGELFF. CDR3 nucleotides: TGTGCCAGCAGCTTCTCGACAGCGAACACCGGGGAGCTGTTTTTT.

J is TRBJ2-5 and V is TRBV5-1; D unclear. The CDR3 contains 14 residues. Germline V gene sequence: CDR1 SGHRS, CDR2 YFSETQ. The germline V and J ends were trimmed by 0 bases and 5 bases, with 11 bases remaining between them. For the CDR3, the DNA is TGCGCCAGCAGCTTGGGACACTCAGAGGAGACCCAGTACTTC. Encoded protein: CASSLGHSEETQYF. Full variable domain (outside the CDR3, taken from reference TRBV5-1 and TRBJ2-5): KAGVTQTPRYLIKTRGQQVTLSCSPISGHRSVSWYQQTPGQGLQFLFEYFSETQRNKGNFPGRFSGRQFSNSRSEMNVSTLELGDSALYLCASSLGHSEETQYFGPGTRLLVL.

This clonotype was seen a few times. J is TRBJ1-5 and V is TRBV7-2; D is unresolved. There are 15 residues in the CDR3. Between the trimmed V and J ends, which lost 5 bases and 4 bases, there was a span of 15 bases. CDR1 SGHTA and CDR2 FQGNSA come from the germline V gene. The CDR3 sequence is CASSRRIADNQPQHF. DNA of the CDR3: TGTGCCAGCAGCCGACGGATTGCGGATAATCAGCCCCAGCATTTT.

CDR3: CAISDSQGAIVDTQYF. The CDR3 DNA sequence: TGTGCCATCAGTGACTCACAGGGGGCGATAGTGGATACGCAGTATTTT. The chain uses TRBV10-3 and TRBJ2-3, with 9 nucleotides matching TRBD1. There are 16 residues in the CDR3. Losses at the gene ends were 3 bases for V and 6 bases for J; bases not matched to a gene: 10. Germline lookup yields CDR1 ENHRY and CDR2 SYGVKD.

This clonotype was seen more than once but under ten times. The CDR3 DNA sequence: TGTGCCAGCACCCTGGGGGGATATGGCTACACCTTC. Encoded protein: CASTLGGYGYTF. J is TRBJ1-2 and V is TRBV28; D might be TRBD1 (5 bases). The CDR3 runs 12 residues. The V gene's germline CDR1 is MDHEN and CDR2 SYDVKM. The V and J ends lost 7 bases and 5 bases respectively, with 11 bases between them.

V and J are TRBV7-9 and TRBJ1-6; 7 bases match TRBD1. The germline V gene encodes CDR1 SEHNR and CDR2 FQNEAQ (reference sequence). The CDR3 consists of 16 residues. Trimming at V came to 4 bases and at J to 0 bases, leaving 3 bases not matched to a gene. CDR3 loop: CASSSGGASYNSPLHF. The CDR3 DNA reads as TGTGCCAGCAGCTCAGGGGGAGCCTCCTATAATTCACCCCTCCACTTT.

This clonotype came up a few times. The genes are TRBV24-1 and TRBJ2-1; 12 bases line up with TRBD2. Germline loops: CDR1 KGHDR, CDR2 SFDVKD. V shed 3 bases and J 3 bases; nucleotides not matched to a gene: 14. CDR3 length: 20 amino acids. CDR3 amino acids: CATSDAGRVTSGRIYNEQFF. CDR3 DNA: TGTGCCACCAGTGATGCGGGGCGCGTAACTAGCGGGAGGATCTACAATGAGCAGTTCTTC.

This chain uses TRBV12-3 or TRBV12-4 with TRBJ1-3; D not certain. Trimming pared 1 base from V and 3 bases from J, leaving 4 bases between. This CDR3 is 13 amino acids long. The CDR3 reads CASSLDGGNTIYF. CDR3 DNA: TGTGCCAGCAGTTTAGACGGTGGAAACACCATATATTTT.

This clonotype was seen ten or more times. V is TRBV5-5 and J is TRBJ2-3; D is unresolved. V was cut by 3 bases and J by 4 bases, with 9 bases left in between. CDR1 and CDR2 from the germline V gene are SGHKS and YYEKEE (reference sequence). This CDR3 is built from 13 residues. CDR3 DNA sequence: TGTGCCAGCAGCTCCCCCACCGCAGATACGCAGTATTTT. It encodes CASSSPTADTQYF.

V and J are TRBV20-1 and TRBJ2-5, with D unresolved. Germline values: CDR1 DFQATT, CDR2 SNEGSKA (reference sequence). This CDR3 comprises 14 residues. V was pared by 0 bases and J by 2 bases, with 10 bases between. Here the CDR3 DNA reads TGCAGTGCTAGAGAAGGCGATTTTCAAGAGACCCAGTACTTC. Amino acid sequence: CSAREGDFQETQYF.

CDR3 sequence (DNA): TGTGCCAGCAGTTTATGGGGGGCGGGGAATTCACCCCTCCACTTT. It codes for CASSLWGAGNSPLHF. This chain uses TRBV27 with TRBJ1-6, with TRBD1 as a possible D gene (6 bases). The CDR3 runs to 15 residues. V was clipped by 1 base and J by 7 bases, with 11 bases between them. Germline V gives CDR1 MNHEY, CDR2 SMNVEV (reference sequence).

This clonotype was picked up a small number of times. The CDR3: CASSPLRLEGYNEQFF. The CDR3 DNA is TGTGCCAGCAGCCCTCTCCGGCTTGAGGGCTACAATGAGCAGTTCTTC. V usage is TRBV7-9 and J usage is TRBJ2-1; D is possibly TRBD2 (5 bases). Trimming pared 5 bases from V and 3 bases from J, leaving 17 bases between. The CDR3 has 16 residues. The germline CDR1 and CDR2 sequences are SEHNR and FQNEAQ (reference sequence). Combining the CDR3 with reference TRBV7-9 and TRBJ2-1 gives the whole variable domain DTGVSQNPRHKITKRGQNVTFRCDPISEHNRLYWYRQTLGQGPEFLTYFQNEAQLEKSRLLSDRFSAERPKGSFSTLEIQRTEQGDSAMYLCASSPLRLEGYNEQFFGPGTRLTVL.

The table lists this clonotype with a few counts. This chain links TRBV24-1 with TRBJ2-1; TRBD2 agrees at 9 bases. The CDR3 extends over 16 amino acids. V gave up 6 bases and J gave up 4 bases; unmatched junction bases: 9. Germline assignment: CDR1 KGHDR and CDR2 SFDVKD. The CDR3 loop is CATSHPSREGYNEQFF. The CDR3 bases are TGTGCCACCAGTCACCCCTCGCGGGAGGGTTACAATGAGCAGTTCTTC.

This clonotype was seen a handful of times. The chain couples TRBV15 to TRBJ2-1; tentatively, D is TRBD2 (5 bases). The V gene's germline CDR1 is LNHNV and CDR2 YYDKDF (reference sequence). Between the trimmed V and J ends, which lost 1 base and 7 bases, there was a span of 14 bases. There are 15 residues in the CDR3. CDR3 loop: CATSRVDSRGNEQFF. CDR3 coding DNA: TGTGCCACCAGCAGAGTGGACTCACGCGGTAATGAGCAGTTCTTC.

This chain uses TRBV20-1 with TRBJ2-3, with 9 bases identical to TRBD2. This CDR3 spans 14 amino acids. With 3 bases clipped from V and 3 bases from J, the junction kept 4 bases outside the gene matches. The germline CDR1 and CDR2 sequences are DFQATT and SNEGSKA (reference sequence). The CDR3 loop reads CSASRLAGTDTQYF. Written as DNA, the CDR3 is TGCAGTGCTAGTAGGCTAGCGGGAACAGATACGCAGTATTTT.

This clonotype was counted only a few times. The rearrangement links TRBV10-3 to TRBJ1-1; 8 bases line up with TRBD1. CDR1 ENHRY and CDR2 SYGVKD come from the germline V gene. The CDR3 totals 13 residues. V trimming: 2 bases; J trimming: 7 bases; junction bases outside the gene matches: 3. In DNA form, the CDR3 reads TGTGCCATCAGTGAGACAGGGGGTAATGAAGCTTTCTTT. Its translation: CAISETGGNEAFF.

The chain's CDR3 is CASSSPGQGVYEQYF. The CDR3 DNA sequence: TGTGCCAGCAGTTCTCCTGGACAGGGGGTATACGAGCAGTACTTC. The chain carries TRBV6-5 and TRBJ2-7, with 10 positions matching TRBD1. CDR3 length equals 15 residues. V lost 4 bases and J lost 4; bases outside the gene matches: 7. Per germline, CDR1 MNHEY and CDR2 SVGAGI.

This clonotype has a handful of counts. V usage is TRBV7-6 and J usage is TRBJ2-3; 7 nucleotides line up with TRBD1. V lost 2 bases and J lost 5; bases outside the gene matches: 10. CDR1 is SGHVS and CDR2 is FNYEAQ in the germline V gene. This CDR3 is built from 16 residues. The CDR3 spells CASSLFNDREGDTQYF. CDR3 sequence (DNA): TGTGCCAGCAGCTTATTTAATGACAGGGAAGGAGATACGCAGTATTTT.

V and J are TRBV7-2 and TRBJ2-7; possible D gene TRBD1, 5 bases. CDR3 length equals 11 residues. Germline lookup yields CDR1 SGHTA and CDR2 FQGNSA. Trimming shortened V by 2 bases and J by 9 bases, and 8 bases separated the two germline ends. The CDR3: CASSLQGGQYF. In DNA, the CDR3 is TGTGCCAGCAGCTTACAGGGCGGGCAGTACTTC.

The V and J genes are TRBV5-4 and TRBJ1-2, with 7 nucleotides matching TRBD1. The CDR3 covers 14 residues. In germline, CDR1 is SGHNT, CDR2 YYREEE (reference sequence). V lost 4 bases and J lost 6; bases outside the gene matches: 9. CDR3 nucleotide sequence: TGTGCCAGCAGCATCACCCAGGGGGGAGATGGCTACACCTTC. It codes for CASSITQGGDGYTF. Full variable domain (outside the CDR3, taken from reference TRBV5-4 and TRBJ1-2): ETGVTQSPTHLIKTRGQQVTLRCSSQSGHNTVSWYQQALGQGPQFIFQYYREEENGRGNFPPRFSGLQFPNYSSELNVNALELDDSALYLCASSITQGGDGYTFGSGTRLTVV.

The V call is TRBV20-1, the J call TRBJ1-1; D gene unclear. The CDR3 covers 12 residues. Germline V lookup: CDR1 DFQATT, CDR2 SNEGSKA (reference sequence). Trimming shortened V by 1 base and J by 11 bases, and 14 bases separated the two germline ends. CDR3 coding DNA: TGCAGTGCTAGAGTTATGACCAACGGCGCTTTCTTT. This sequence encodes CSARVMTNGAFF.